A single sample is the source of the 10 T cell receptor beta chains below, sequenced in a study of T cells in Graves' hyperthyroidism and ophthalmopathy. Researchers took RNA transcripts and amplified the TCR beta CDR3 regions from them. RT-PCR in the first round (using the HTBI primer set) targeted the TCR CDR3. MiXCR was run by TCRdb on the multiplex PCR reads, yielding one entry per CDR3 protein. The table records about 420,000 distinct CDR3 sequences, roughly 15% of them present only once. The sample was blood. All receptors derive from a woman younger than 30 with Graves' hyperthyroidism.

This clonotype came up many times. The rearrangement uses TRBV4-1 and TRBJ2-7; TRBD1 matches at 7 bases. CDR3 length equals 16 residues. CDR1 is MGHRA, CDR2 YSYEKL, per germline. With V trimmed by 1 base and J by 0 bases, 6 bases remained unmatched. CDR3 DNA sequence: TGCGCCAGCAGCCAAGCAGTGGCAGGGGGCTCCTACGAGCAGTACTTC. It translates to CASSQAVAGGSYEQYF.

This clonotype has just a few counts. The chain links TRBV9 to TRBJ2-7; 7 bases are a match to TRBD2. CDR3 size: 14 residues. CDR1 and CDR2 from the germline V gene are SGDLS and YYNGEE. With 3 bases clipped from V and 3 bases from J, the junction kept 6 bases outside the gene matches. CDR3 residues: CASSASSGGYEQYF. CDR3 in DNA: TGTGCCAGCAGCGCCTCTTCGGGGGGCTACGAGCAGTACTTC.

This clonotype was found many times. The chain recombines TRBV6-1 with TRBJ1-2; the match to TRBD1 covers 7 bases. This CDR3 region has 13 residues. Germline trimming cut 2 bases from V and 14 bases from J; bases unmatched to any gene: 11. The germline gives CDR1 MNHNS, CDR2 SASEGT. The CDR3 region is CASSERGQTLWTF. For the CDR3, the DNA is TGTGCCAGCAGTGAAAGGGGACAGACCTTGTGGACCTTC.

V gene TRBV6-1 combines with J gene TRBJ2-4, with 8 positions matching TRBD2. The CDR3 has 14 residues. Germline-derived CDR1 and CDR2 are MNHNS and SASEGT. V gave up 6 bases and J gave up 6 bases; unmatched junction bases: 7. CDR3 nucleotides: TGTGCCAGCAGGACCCCGGGACTAGGAAACATTCAGTACTTC. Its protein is CASRTPGLGNIQYF.

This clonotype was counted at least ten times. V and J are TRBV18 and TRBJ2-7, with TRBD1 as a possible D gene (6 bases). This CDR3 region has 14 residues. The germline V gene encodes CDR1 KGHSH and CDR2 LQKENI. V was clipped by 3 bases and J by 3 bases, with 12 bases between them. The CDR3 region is CASSPVTGNYEQYF. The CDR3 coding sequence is TGTGCCAGCTCACCCGTGACAGGTAACTACGAGCAGTACTTC.

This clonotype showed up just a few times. The DNA for the CDR3 is TGTGCCAGCAGCATGGGACTTGTAGTTGAAAAACTGTTTTTT. Amino acids: CASSMGLVVEKLFF. The chain carries TRBV13 and TRBJ1-4; possible D gene TRBD1, 5 bases. Germline CDR1 reads PRHDT; CDR2 reads FYEKMQ (reference sequence). V was trimmed by 5 bases and J by 7 bases, leaving 14 bases between them. The CDR3 has 14 residues.

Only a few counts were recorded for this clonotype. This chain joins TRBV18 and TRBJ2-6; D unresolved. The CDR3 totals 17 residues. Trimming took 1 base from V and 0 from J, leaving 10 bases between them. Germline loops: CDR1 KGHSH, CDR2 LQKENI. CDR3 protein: CASSPRIPSSGANVLTF. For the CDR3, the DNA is TGTGCCAGCTCACCACGGATTCCTAGCTCTGGGGCCAACGTCCTGACTTTC.

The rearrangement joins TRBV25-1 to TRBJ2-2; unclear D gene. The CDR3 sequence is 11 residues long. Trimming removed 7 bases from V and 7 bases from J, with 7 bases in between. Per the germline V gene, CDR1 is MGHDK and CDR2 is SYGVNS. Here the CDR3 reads CASTLSGELFF. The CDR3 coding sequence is TGTGCCAGCACATTAAGCGGGGAGCTGTTTTTT.

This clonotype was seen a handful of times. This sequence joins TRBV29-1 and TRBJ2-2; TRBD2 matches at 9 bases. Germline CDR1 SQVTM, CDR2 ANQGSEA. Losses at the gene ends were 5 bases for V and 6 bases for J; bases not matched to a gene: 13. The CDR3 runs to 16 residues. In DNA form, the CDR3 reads TGCAGCGTTTCTTCTAGCGGGGTAGGGGGGGCCGGGGAGCTGTTTTTT. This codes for CSVSSSGVGGAGELFF.

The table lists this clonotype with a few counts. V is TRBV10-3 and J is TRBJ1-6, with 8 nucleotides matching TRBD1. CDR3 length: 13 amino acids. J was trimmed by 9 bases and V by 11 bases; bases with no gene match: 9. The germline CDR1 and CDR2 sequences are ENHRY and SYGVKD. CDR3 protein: CAARGQESSPLHF. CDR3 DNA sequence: TGTGCCGCTAGGGGACAGGAATCTTCACCCCTCCACTTT.